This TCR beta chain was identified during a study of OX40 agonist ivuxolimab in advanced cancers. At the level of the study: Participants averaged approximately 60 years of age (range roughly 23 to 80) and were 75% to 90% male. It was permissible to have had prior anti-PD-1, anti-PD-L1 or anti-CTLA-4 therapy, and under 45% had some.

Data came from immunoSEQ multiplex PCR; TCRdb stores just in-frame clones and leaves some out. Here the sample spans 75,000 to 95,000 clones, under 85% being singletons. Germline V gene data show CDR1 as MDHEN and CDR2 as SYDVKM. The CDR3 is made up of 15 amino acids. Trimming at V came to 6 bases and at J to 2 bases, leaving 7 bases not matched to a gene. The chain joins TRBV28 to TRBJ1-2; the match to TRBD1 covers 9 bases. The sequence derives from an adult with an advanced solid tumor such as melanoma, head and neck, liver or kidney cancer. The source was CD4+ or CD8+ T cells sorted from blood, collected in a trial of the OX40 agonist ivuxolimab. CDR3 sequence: CASSLGTGRNYGYTF. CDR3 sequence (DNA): TGTGCCAGCAGCCTTGGGACAGGGAGAAACTATGGCTACACCTTC.